Below, 17 T cell receptor beta chains from the same sample are listed, as sequenced in a study of human T cells and chemical hapten exposure. A single record per CDR3 protein comes from TCRdb applying MiXCR to the RACE reads. The table lists 300,000 to 400,000 distinct CDR3 sequences, around 7% of them singletons. The sample's time point: patch test 1, 2 weeks after DPC sensitization. Treatment indicated: therapeutic diphenylcyclopropenone sensitization with weekly scalp DPC. Source: whole blood, taken in connection with sensitization to the hapten diphenylcyclopropenone (DPC). The receptors here all came from a woman aged 18-29 years with alopecia areata. Some clones in this sample may be carry-over from other donors' samples.

This clonotype was observed a few times. This sequence joins TRBV12-3 or TRBV12-4 and TRBJ1-5; D may be TRBD1 (6 bases). The CDR3 spans 14 residues. Trimming left V 6 bases short and J 0 bases short, with 9 bases between. The CDR3 is CASRGTSSNQPQHF. The CDR3 DNA sequence: TGTGCCAGCAGAGGGACATCTAGCAATCAGCCCCAGCATTTT.

There are a few counts of this clonotype. This rearrangement joins TRBV6-6 to TRBJ1-6; D unresolved. Trimming shortened V by 7 bases and J by 3 bases, and 16 bases separated the two germline ends. Germline assignment: CDR1 MNHNY and CDR2 SVGAGI (reference sequence). The CDR3 spans 16 residues. The CDR3 DNA reads as TGTGCCAGCACCTCCACCCGGGCAGTCTATAATTCACCCCTCCACTTT. This codes for CASTSTRAVYNSPLHF.

The chain combines TRBV11-3 with TRBJ1-1, with D possibly being TRBD1 (5 bases). Trimming took off 5 bases at V and 3 bases at J, with 13 bases between the two ends. This CDR3 spans 14 amino acids. Germline V gene lookup returns CDR1 SGHNT and CDR2 YENEEA. The CDR3 spells CASSPPGTDTEAFF. The CDR3 coding sequence is TGTGCCAGCAGCCCTCCTGGGACCGACACTGAAGCTTTCTTT.

There are many counts of this clonotype. The chain couples TRBV6-4 to TRBJ2-3, with 7 bases that match TRBD2. The CDR3 spans 15 residues. V trimming: 2 bases; J trimming: 3 bases; junction bases outside the gene matches: 5. CDR1 and CDR2 (germline): MRHNA, SNTAGT. CDR3 coding DNA: TGTGCCAGCAGTGACGGACGGGGGGAAACAGATACGCAGTATTTT. It encodes CASSDGRGETDTQYF.

The chain uses TRBV7-8 and TRBJ1-1, with TRBD1 as a possible D gene (6 bases). The CDR3 consists of 15 residues. Trimming shortened V by 0 bases and J by 2 bases, and 10 bases separated the two germline ends. Germline CDR1 and CDR2: SGHVS and FQNEAQ. The CDR3 bases are TGTGCCAGCAGCTTAGCGCCCAGGGGAAACACTGAAGCTTTCTTT. Translation: CASSLAPRGNTEAFF.

About this clonotype itself: A much larger clone differs by one base, so this may be a read error. V is TRBV6-5 and J is TRBJ1-2, with 8 bases matching TRBD1. Germline V gives CDR1 MNHEY, CDR2 SVGAGI. V shed 1 base and J 6 bases; nucleotides not matched to a gene: 7. This CDR3 has 15 amino acids. The CDR3 coding sequence is TGTGCCAGCAGTTACTTGGACAGGGTTGGAGATGGCTACACCTTC. Encoded protein: CASSYLDRVGDGYTF.

At least ten counts were recorded for this clonotype. The V call is TRBV28, the J call TRBJ1-5, with 8 bases identical to TRBD1. Germline V lookup: CDR1 MDHEN, CDR2 SYDVKM. CDR3 size: 15 residues. Losses at the gene ends were 4 bases for V and 1 base for J; bases not matched to a gene: 3. CDR3 bases: TGTGCCAGCAGTTGGACAGGGATAAGCAATCAGCCCCAGCATTTT. Protein sequence: CASSWTGISNQPQHF.

This clonotype was recorded many times. J is TRBJ2-3 and V is TRBV29-1; either TRBD1 or TRBD2 may fit D (5 bases each). The CDR3 consists of 14 residues. Germline CDR1 is SQVTM and CDR2 is ANQGSEA. The V gene lost 3 bases and the J gene lost 1 base, with 11 bases spanning the gap. CDR3 residues: CSVEKVGGTDTQYF. In nucleotides, the CDR3 is TGCAGCGTTGAGAAAGTGGGGGGCACAGATACGCAGTATTTT.

The sample holds many counts of this clonotype. The chain couples TRBV7-9 to TRBJ2-1; D not certain. The CDR3 is made up of 15 amino acids. Deletions cut 3 bases from V and 0 bases from J, with 9 bases between. Germline lookup yields CDR1 SEHNR and CDR2 FQNEAQ (reference sequence). As DNA, the CDR3 is TGTGCCAGCAGCTTGCCGATGTTCTCCTACAATGAGCAGTTCTTC. This codes for CASSLPMFSYNEQFF.

This clonotype was found many times. The chain couples TRBV20-1 to TRBJ1-2, with D unclear. V was pared by 1 base and J by 6 bases, with 6 bases between. The CDR3 contains 11 residues. Per germline, CDR1 DFQATT and CDR2 SNEGSKA (reference sequence). CDR3 in amino acids: CSARGPNGYTF. The CDR3 DNA reads as TGCAGTGCTAGAGGCCCTAATGGCTACACCTTC.

The chain carries TRBV6-2 or TRBV6-3 and TRBJ2-5, with D perhaps TRBD1 or TRBD2 (5 bases each). Germline-derived CDR1 and CDR2 are MNHEY and SVGEGT. Trimming took 5 bases from V and 13 from J, leaving 14 bases between them. The CDR3 runs to 11 residues. The CDR3 spells CASSAPGASYF. As DNA, the CDR3 is TGTGCCAGCAGTGCTCCCGGGGCGTCGTACTTC.

In nucleotides, the CDR3 is TGTGCCAGCAGCCCCTCGCTAGGACAGGGGCGCTATGGCTACACCTTC. It translates to CASSPSLGQGRYGYTF. The chain combines TRBV7-2 with TRBJ1-2; 9 nucleotides match TRBD1. V shed 5 bases and J 4 bases; nucleotides not matched to a gene: 11. Germline CDR1 SGHTA, CDR2 FQGNSA. The CDR3 is made up of 16 amino acids.

This clonotype appeared many times. The chain links TRBV5-1 to TRBJ2-3, with 9 bases identical to TRBD1. CDR1 is SGHRS and CDR2 is YFSETQ in the germline V gene. This CDR3 contains 15 residues. Trimming cost V 3 bases and J 2 bases; bases outside gene matches: 4. The CDR3 bases are TGCGCCAGCAGCTGGTTACAGGGGGCCACAGATACGCAGTATTTT. It yields the protein CASSWLQGATDTQYF. Supplemented by reference TRBV5-1 and TRBJ2-3, the full variable domain reads KAGVTQTPRYLIKTRGQQVTLSCSPISGHRSVSWYQQTPGQGLQFLFEYFSETQRNKGNFPGRFSGRQFSNSRSEMNVSTLELGDSALYLCASSWLQGATDTQYFGPGTRLTVL.

This clonotype was seen a handful of times. This rearrangement joins TRBV6-5 to TRBJ1-6, with 9 bases aligning to TRBD1. V gave up 0 bases and J gave up 10 bases; unmatched junction bases: 7. This CDR3 has 16 residues. The germline gives CDR1 MNHEY, CDR2 SVGAGI. CDR3: CASSYSAGTGRSPLHF. In nucleotides, the CDR3 is TGTGCCAGCAGTTACTCGGCCGGGACAGGGAGATCACCCCTCCACTTT.

This clonotype has a count of ten or more. This rearrangement joins TRBV29-1 to TRBJ2-3, with D maybe TRBD2 (6 bases). CDR1 SQVTM and CDR2 ANQGSEA come from the germline V gene. With 3 bases removed from V and 6 bases from J, the gap between germline ends came to 19 bases. This CDR3 has 15 residues. The CDR3 DNA sequence: TGCAGCGTTGAGGGAGCGGGCGGATACTCGGATACGCAGTATTTT. Translating it yields CSVEGAGGYSDTQYF.

Ten or more counts support this clonotype. The rearrangement links TRBV6-1 to TRBJ2-3; D is possibly TRBD2 (7 bases). This CDR3 has 14 amino acids. With 7 bases removed from V and 0 bases from J, the gap between germline ends came to 11 bases. Per the germline V gene, CDR1 is MNHNS and CDR2 is SASEGT. CDR3 coding DNA: TGTGCCAGCAAGGGGGGGGGGAGCACAGATACGCAGTATTTT. Translating gives CASKGGGSTDTQYF.

This clonotype appeared a few times. V gene TRBV5-1 combines with J gene TRBJ2-5; 8 positions agree with TRBD2. Trimming removed 0 bases from V and 4 bases from J; junction bases left unmatched: 8. Germline lookup yields CDR1 SGHRS and CDR2 YFSETQ. The CDR3 totals 16 residues. In nucleotides, the CDR3 is TGCGCCAGCAGCTTGGCGGGGGGGGCCGGAATAGAGACCCAGTACTTC. It encodes CASSLAGGAGIETQYF.